The clone carrying this T cell receptor (beta chain) was seen only a few times. Its antigen remains unknown. The record originates from a study of cytomegalovirus exposure and HLA in healthy donors. Study overall: Genotyping showed roughly 83% of hundreds of donors falling in the Caucasian-associated ancestry cluster. Study results and caveats: For most subjects, TCR beta sequences were reported to predict HLA-A and HLA-B alleles with accuracy.

The V end lost 3 bases, the J end lost 1 base, and 9 bases lay between the germline ends. Germline V gene data show CDR1 as SGHTA and CDR2 as FQGTGA. The CDR3 length is 15 residues. This PCR relied on a set of 60 Vbeta primers and 13 Jbeta primers. The method was immunoSEQ multiplex PCR; TCRdb's version includes in-frame clones alone and lacks a portion of them. The table includes approximately 220,000 clones, 76% detected once. The rearrangement uses TRBV7-3 and TRBJ2-2; D is unresolved. Sequences were obtained from PBMCs. The sequence was obtained from a young man in good health and CMV-seronegative. The CDR3 coding sequence is TGTGCCAGCAGCTTCGTCTCAGGGAACACCGGGGAGCTGTTTTTT. This sequence encodes CASSFVSGNTGELFF.